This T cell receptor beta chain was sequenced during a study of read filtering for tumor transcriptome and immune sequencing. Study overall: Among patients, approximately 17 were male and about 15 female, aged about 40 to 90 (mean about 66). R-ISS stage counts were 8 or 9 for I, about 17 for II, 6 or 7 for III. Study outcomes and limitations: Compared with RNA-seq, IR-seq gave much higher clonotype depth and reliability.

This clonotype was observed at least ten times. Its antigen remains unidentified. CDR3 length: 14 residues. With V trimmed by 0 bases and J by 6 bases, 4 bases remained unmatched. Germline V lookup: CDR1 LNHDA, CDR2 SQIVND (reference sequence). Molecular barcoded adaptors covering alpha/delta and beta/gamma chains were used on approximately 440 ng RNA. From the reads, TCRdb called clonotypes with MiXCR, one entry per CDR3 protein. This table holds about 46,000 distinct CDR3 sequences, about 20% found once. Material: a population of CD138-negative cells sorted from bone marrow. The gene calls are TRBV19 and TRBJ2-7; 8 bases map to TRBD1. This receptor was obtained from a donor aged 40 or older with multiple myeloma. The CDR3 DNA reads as TGTGCCAGTAGTATAGATGCAGGGGGCGGCGAGCAGTACTTC. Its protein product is CASSIDAGGGEQYF.